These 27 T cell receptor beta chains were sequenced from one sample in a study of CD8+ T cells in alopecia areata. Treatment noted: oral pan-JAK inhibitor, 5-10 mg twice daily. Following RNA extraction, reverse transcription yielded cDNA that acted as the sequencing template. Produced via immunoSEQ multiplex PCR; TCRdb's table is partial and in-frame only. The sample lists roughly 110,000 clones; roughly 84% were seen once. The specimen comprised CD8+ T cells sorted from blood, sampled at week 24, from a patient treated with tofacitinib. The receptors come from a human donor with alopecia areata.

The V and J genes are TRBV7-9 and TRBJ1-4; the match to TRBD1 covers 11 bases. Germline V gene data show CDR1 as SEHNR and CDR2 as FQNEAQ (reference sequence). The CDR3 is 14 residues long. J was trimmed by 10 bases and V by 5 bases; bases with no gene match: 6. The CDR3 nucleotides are TGTGCCAGCAGCCCCCGGGACAGGGGGGGAAAACTGTTTTTT. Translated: CASSPRDRGGKLFF.

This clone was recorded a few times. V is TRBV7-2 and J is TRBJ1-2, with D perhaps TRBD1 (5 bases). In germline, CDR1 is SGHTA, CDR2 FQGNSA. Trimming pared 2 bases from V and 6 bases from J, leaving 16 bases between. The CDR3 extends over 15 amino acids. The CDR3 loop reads CASSLYDSRGDGYTF. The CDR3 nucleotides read TGTGCCAGCAGCTTATACGACAGCCGGGGGGATGGCTACACCTTC.

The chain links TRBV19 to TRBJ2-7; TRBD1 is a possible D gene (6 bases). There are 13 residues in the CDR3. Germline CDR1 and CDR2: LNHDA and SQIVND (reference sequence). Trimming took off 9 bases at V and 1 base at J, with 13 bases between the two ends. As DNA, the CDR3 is TGTGCCAGAACTGGACAGAAATCCTACGAGCAGTACTTC. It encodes CARTGQKSYEQYF. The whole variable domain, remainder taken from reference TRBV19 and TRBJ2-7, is DGGITQSPKYLFRKEGQNVTLSCEQNLNHDAMYWYRQDPGQGLRLIYYSQIVNDFQKGDIAEGYSVSREKKESFPLTVTSAQKNPTAFYLCARTGQKSYEQYFGPGTRLTVT.

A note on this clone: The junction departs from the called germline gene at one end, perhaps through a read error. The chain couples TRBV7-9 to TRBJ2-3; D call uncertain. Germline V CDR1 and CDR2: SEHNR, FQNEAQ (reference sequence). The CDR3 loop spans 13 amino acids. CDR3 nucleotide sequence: TGTGCCGGCAGCATCGGAGCCTCTGATACGCAGTATTTT. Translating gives CAGSIGASDTQYF.

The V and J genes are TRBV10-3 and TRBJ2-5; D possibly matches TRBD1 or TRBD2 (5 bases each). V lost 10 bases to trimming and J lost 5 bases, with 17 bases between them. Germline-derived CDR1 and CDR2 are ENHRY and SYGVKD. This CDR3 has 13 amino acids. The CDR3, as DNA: TGTGCCAACCAGGCGGTAGGGGACGAGACCCAGTACTTC. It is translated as CANQAVGDETQYF.

The CDR3 spells CASSKPWTDYSYEQYF. Written as DNA, the CDR3 is TGTGCCAGTAGTAAGCCCTGGACGGACTATTCCTACGAGCAGTACTTC. The rearrangement uses TRBV19 and TRBJ2-7; tentative D call: TRBD2 (6 bases). Germline assignment: CDR1 LNHDA and CDR2 SQIVND (reference sequence). CDR3 length: 16 residues. Trimming took off 4 bases at V and 1 base at J, with 17 bases between the two ends.

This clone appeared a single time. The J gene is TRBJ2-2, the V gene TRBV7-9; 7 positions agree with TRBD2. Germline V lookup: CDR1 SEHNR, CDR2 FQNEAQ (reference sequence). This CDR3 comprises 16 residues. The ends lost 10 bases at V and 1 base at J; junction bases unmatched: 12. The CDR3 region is CAITGGADLNTGELFF. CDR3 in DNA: TGTGCCATCACGGGGGGAGCGGATCTGAACACCGGGGAGCTGTTTTTT.

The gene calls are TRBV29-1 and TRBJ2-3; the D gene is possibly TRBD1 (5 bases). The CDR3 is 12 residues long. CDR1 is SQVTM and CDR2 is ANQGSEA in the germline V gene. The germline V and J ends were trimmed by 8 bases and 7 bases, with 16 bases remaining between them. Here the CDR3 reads CSHDSSGYTQYF. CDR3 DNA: TGCAGCCACGACAGTTCTGGGTATACGCAGTATTTT.

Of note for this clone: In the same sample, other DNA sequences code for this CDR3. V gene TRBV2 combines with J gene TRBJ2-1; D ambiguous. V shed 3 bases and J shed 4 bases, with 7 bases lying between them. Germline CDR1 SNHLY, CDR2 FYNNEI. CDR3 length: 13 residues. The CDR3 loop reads CASSDLGYNEQFF. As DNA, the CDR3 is TGTGCCAGCAGTGATCTGGGATACAATGAGCAGTTCTTC. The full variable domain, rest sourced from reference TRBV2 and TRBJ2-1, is EPEVTQTPSHQVTQMGQEVILRCVPISNHLYFYWYRQILGQKVEFLVSFYNNEISEKSEIFDDQFSVERPDGSNFTLKIRSTKLEDSAMYFCASSDLGYNEQFFGPGTRLTVL.

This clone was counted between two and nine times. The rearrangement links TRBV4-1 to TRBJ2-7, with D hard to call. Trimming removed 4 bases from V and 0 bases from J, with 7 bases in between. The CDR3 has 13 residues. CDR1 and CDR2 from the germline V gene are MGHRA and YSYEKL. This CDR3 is CASSLHNSYEQYF. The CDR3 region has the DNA TGCGCCAGCAGCCTTCACAACTCCTACGAGCAGTACTTC.

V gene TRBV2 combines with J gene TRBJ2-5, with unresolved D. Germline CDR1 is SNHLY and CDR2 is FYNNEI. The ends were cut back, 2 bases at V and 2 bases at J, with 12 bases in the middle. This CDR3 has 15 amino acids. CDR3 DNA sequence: TGTGCCAGCAGTGAAATATTTACTGAACAAGAGACCCAGTACTTC. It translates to CASSEIFTEQETQYF.

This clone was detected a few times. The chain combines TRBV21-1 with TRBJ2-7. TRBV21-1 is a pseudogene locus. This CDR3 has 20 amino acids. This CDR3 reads CASSKVGKPIDYLQYYEQYF. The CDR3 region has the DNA TGTGCCAGCAGCAAAGTTGGGAAGCCGATAGATTACCTACAATACTACGAGCAGTACTTC.

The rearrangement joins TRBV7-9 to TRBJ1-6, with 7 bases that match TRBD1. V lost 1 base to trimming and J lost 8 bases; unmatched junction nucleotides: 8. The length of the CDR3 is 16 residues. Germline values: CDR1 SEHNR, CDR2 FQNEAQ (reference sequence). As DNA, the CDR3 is TGTGCCAGCAGCTTAGAGGGGGCGCGAATCGATTCACCCCTCCACTTT. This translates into CASSLEGARIDSPLHF.

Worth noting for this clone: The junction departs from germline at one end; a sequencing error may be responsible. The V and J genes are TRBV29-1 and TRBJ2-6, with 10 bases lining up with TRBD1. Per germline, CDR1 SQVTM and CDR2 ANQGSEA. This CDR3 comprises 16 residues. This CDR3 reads CSVEGTGDAGANVLTF. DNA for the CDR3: TGCAGCGTGGAAGGGACAGGGGATGCTGGGGCCAACGTCCTGACTTTC.

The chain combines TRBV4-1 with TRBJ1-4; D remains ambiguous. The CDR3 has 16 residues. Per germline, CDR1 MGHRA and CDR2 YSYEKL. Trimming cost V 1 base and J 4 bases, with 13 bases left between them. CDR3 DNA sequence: TGCGCCAGCAGCCAAGGACCTACAAGAAATAATGAAAAACTGTTTTTT. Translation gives CASSQGPTRNNEKLFF.

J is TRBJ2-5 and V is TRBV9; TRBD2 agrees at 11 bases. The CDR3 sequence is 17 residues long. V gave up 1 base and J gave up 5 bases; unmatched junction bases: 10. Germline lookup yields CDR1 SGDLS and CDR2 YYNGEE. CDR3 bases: TGTGCCAGCAGCGTATCAACTAGCGGGGGCCTCGGGGAGACCCAGTACTTC. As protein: CASSVSTSGGLGETQYF.

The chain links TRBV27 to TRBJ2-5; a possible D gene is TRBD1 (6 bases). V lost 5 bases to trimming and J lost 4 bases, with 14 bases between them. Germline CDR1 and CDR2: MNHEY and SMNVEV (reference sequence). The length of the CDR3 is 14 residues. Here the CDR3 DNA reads TGTGCCAGCAGTGCCACAGGGAGTCTAGAGACCCAGTACTTC. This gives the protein CASSATGSLETQYF.

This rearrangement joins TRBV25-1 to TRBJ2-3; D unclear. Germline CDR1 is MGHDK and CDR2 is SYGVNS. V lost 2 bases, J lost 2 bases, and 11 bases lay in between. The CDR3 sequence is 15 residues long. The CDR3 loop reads CASSETTIDTDTQYF. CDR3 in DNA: TGTGCCAGCAGTGAAACCACTATCGACACAGATACGCAGTATTTT.

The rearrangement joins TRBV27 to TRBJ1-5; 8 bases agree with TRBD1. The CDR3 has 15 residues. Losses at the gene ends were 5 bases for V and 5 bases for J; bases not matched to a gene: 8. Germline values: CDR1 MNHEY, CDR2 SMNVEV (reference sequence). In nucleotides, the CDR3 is TGTGCCAGCAGTCACAGGGGGACATGGGATCAGCCCCAGCATTTT. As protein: CASSHRGTWDQPQHF.

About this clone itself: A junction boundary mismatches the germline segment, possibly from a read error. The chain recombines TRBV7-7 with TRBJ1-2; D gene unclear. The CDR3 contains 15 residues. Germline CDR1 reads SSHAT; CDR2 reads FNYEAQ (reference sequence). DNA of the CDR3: TGTGCTAGCAGCTTAGTGCCCGAGGGAATGCATGGCTACACCTTC. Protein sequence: CASSLVPEGMHGYTF.

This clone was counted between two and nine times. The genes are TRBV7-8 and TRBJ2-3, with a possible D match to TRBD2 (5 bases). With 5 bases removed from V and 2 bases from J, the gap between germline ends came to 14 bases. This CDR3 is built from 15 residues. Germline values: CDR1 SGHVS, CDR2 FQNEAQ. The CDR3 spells CASSPHGDPTDTQYF. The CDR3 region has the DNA TGTGCCAGCAGCCCCCACGGGGATCCCACAGATACGCAGTATTTT.

The CDR3 DNA is TGTGCCAGCAGCTCCGCCGGGGTCCGATATGGCTACACCTTC. Translated, it gives CASSSAGVRYGYTF. This sequence joins TRBV7-2 and TRBJ1-2; D uncertain. The CDR3 is 14 residues long. Germline assignment: CDR1 SGHTA and CDR2 FQGNSA. The V gene lost 4 bases and the J gene lost 5 bases, with 14 bases spanning the gap.

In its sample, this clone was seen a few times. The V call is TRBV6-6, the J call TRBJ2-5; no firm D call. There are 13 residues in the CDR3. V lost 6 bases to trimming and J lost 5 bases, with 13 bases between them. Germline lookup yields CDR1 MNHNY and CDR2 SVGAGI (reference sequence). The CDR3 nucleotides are TGTGCCAGCAGGCTATACGTTGGGGAGACCCAGTACTTC. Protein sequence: CASRLYVGETQYF.

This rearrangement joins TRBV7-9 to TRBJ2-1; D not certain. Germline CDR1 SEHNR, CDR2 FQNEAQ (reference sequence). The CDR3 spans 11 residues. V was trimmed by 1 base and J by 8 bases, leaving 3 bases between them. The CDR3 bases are TGTGCCAGCAGCTTAGATTATGAGCAGTTCTTC. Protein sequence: CASSLDYEQFF.

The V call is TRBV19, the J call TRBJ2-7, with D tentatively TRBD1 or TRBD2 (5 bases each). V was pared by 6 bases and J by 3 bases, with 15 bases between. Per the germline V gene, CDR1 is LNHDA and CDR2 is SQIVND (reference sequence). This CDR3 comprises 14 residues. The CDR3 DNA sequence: TGTGCCAGTAGAGAGAGGGAAGGGGTCTACGAGCAGTACTTC. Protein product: CASREREGVYEQYF.

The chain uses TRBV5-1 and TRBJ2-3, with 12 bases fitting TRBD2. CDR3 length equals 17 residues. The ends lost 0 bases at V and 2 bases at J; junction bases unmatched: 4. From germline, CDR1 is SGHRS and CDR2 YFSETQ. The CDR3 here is CASSLGLAGAYTDTQYF. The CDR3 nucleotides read TGCGCCAGCAGCTTGGGACTAGCGGGGGCCTACACAGATACGCAGTATTTT.

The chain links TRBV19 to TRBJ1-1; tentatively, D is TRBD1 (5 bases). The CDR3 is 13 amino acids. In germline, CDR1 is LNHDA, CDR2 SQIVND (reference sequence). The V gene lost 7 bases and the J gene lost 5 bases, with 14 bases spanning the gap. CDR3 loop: CASNPGLLTEAFF. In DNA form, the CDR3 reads TGTGCCAGTAACCCGGGACTATTGACTGAAGCTTTCTTT.